These 17 T cell receptor beta chains came from one sample sequenced in a study of tumor-infiltrating lymphocytes in primary liver carcinoma. Unsorted whole blood supplied the RNA, and germline DNA was extracted too. A primer in the constant region served to generate TCR beta cDNA from 500 ng of total RNA. Slightly modified ARM-PCR, run as three nested multiplex PCR rounds, produced the TCR beta libraries. TRBV1-TRBV30 forward primers paired with a C-beta reverse primer were used in the first two PCR rounds, which ran about 11 cycles each. TCRdb analysed the multiplex PCR reads with MiXCR anew, one entry per CDR3 protein. The profile shows 190,000 or so distinct CDR3 sequences, around three fifths of them singletons. Sequencing was carried out using peripheral blood. Every receptor here comes from a woman aged 60-75 years with primary liver carcinoma and hepatitis B virus infection.

This clonotype was observed at least ten times. This chain connects TRBV12-3 or TRBV12-4 to TRBJ2-1; D remains unclear. Trimming cost V 5 bases and J 0 bases, with 11 bases left between them. The CDR3 length is 15 residues. CDR3 in DNA: TGTGCCAGCAGTATCGGACGGAGCTCCTACAATGAGCAGTTCTTC. Translating gives CASSIGRSSYNEQFF.

A note on this clonotype: A much larger clone differs from this one at a single base, so this may be a read error. V is TRBV6-6 and J is TRBJ2-7; no definite D call. The CDR3 covers 11 residues. Looked up from germline, CDR1 is MNHNY and CDR2 is SVGAGI (reference sequence). In DNA, the CDR3 is TGTGCCAGCAGGTGGGAACACGAGCACTACTTC. Its protein is CASRWEHEHYF.

The V gene is TRBV29-1, the J gene TRBJ2-7; TRBD1 matches at 12 bases. The trim removed 7 bases at V and 2 bases at J, leaving 3 bases unmatched. The germline CDR1 and CDR2 sequences are SQVTM and ANQGSEA. This CDR3 has 13 amino acids. DNA for the CDR3: TGCAGCGCCGGGGACAGGGGGCCCTACGAGCAGTACTTC. It yields the protein CSAGDRGPYEQYF.

This clonotype was seen more than once but under ten times. This chain links TRBV7-8 with TRBJ2-3, with D possibly being TRBD2 (5 bases). V was clipped by 0 bases and J by 3 bases, with 16 bases between them. Germline V lookup: CDR1 SGHVS, CDR2 FQNEAQ. CDR3 length equals 17 residues. The CDR3 DNA reads TGTGCCAGCAGCTTAGCGCTGGCTAGCAGTGGGACAGATACGCAGTATTTT. It yields the protein CASSLALASSGTDTQYF.

Notes on this clonotype: This sequence may be a read error, since a much larger clone differs from it by one base. This chain joins TRBV5-4 and TRBJ2-7; D gene ambiguous. The CDR3 extends over 14 amino acids. CDR1 is SGHNT and CDR2 is YYREEE in the germline V gene (reference sequence). The CDR3 coding sequence is TGTACCAGCAGCTTGGCTGGCCGAGCCTACGAGCAGTACTTC. Residues: CTSSLAGRAYEQYF.

In its sample, this clonotype was seen many times. The V and J genes are TRBV29-1 and TRBJ2-7; possibly TRBD2 for D (6 bases). Trimming cost V 5 bases and J 3 bases, with 8 bases left between them. This CDR3 contains 11 residues. From germline, CDR1 is SQVTM and CDR2 ANQGSEA. CDR3 coding DNA: TGCAGCGTTCGTAGCGGCTACGAGCAGTACTTC. It yields the protein CSVRSGYEQYF.

This clonotype was seen once. One junction end disagrees with the germline gene, perhaps due to a read error. CDR3 nucleotide sequence: TGTGACAGCAACGCAGGGGGTGGATGGGTGAACACTGAAGCTTTCTTT. Translation: CDSNAGGGWVNTEAFF. The chain couples TRBV11-2 to TRBJ1-1; TRBD1 matches 7 bases. Germline assignment: CDR1 SGHAT and CDR2 FQNNGV. This CDR3 has 16 amino acids.

The J gene is TRBJ2-3, the V gene TRBV5-5; TRBD1 matches at 7 bases. Germline V CDR1 and CDR2: SGHKS, YYEKEE (reference sequence). The CDR3 spans 14 residues. J gave up 2 bases and V 5 bases, and 5 bases lay outside the gene matches. CDR3 DNA: TGTGCCAGCAGTCCGGACAGGCTCACAGATACGCAGTATTTT. This gives the protein CASSPDRLTDTQYF.

Regarding this clonotype: A junction boundary mismatches the germline segment, possibly from a read error. The V call is TRBV5-1, the J call TRBJ2-7; D is ambiguous. From germline, CDR1 is SGHRS and CDR2 YFSETQ. CDR3 size: 14 residues. CDR3 protein: CASILVAVGYEQYF. CDR3 DNA: TGCGCCAGCATCTTGGTTGCGGTGGGGTACGAGCAGTATTTC. Full variable domain (missing parts from reference TRBV5-1 and TRBJ2-7): KAGVTQTPRYLIKTRGQQVTLSCSPISGHRSVSWYQQTPGQGLQFLFEYFSETQRNKGNFPGRFSGRQFSNSRSEMNVSTLELGDSALYLCASILVAVGYEQYFGPGTRLTVT.

This clonotype was seen repeatedly, ten times or more. J is TRBJ1-2 and V is TRBV4-1; the match to TRBD1 covers 8 bases. The CDR3 consists of 15 residues. Germline loops: CDR1 MGHRA, CDR2 YSYEKL. Losses at the gene ends were 0 bases for V and 4 bases for J; bases not matched to a gene: 4. CDR3 coding DNA: TGCGCCAGCAGCCAAGAGGACAGGGAGGGCTATGGCTACACCTTC. It is translated as CASSQEDREGYGYTF.

The chain is built from TRBV11-2 and TRBJ1-2; D not resolved. Per the germline V gene, CDR1 is SGHAT and CDR2 is FQNNGV. The CDR3 is 12 residues long. The V and J ends lost 7 bases and 7 bases respectively, with 13 bases between them. CDR3 residues: CASNIVDFGYTF. In nucleotides, the CDR3 is TGTGCCAGCAACATAGTGGATTTTGGCTACACCTTC. The whole variable domain, remainder taken from reference TRBV11-2 and TRBJ1-2, is EAGVAQSPRYKIIEKRQSVAFWCNPISGHATLYWYQQILGQGPKLLIQFQNNGVVDDSQLPKDRFSAERLKGVDSTLKIQPAKLEDSAVYLCASNIVDFGYTFGSGTRLTVV.

This clonotype was recorded a few times. The chain carries TRBV10-3 and TRBJ1-2; 7 nucleotides align to TRBD1. Per germline, CDR1 ENHRY and CDR2 SYGVKD. The CDR3 is made up of 12 amino acids. The V and J ends lost 7 bases and 8 bases, in that order; junction bases with no gene match: 7. The CDR3 loop reads CAITETGMGYTF. In nucleotides, the CDR3 is TGTGCCATCACCGAGACAGGGATGGGCTACACCTTC.

Remarks on this clonotype: A much larger clone differs by one base, so this may be a read error. The gene calls are TRBV4-1 and TRBJ2-1, with no clear D. The CDR3 is 11 residues long. Germline V gene sequence: CDR1 MGHRA, CDR2 YSYEKL. Trimming stripped 1 base from V and 10 bases from J, with 5 bases between. The CDR3 here is CASSQVNEQFF. CDR3 coding DNA: TGCGCCAGCAGCCAAGTCAACGAGCAGTTCTTC.

The chain carries TRBV30 and TRBJ2-7; D is undetermined. Germline V lookup: CDR1 GTSNPN, CDR2 SVGIG (reference sequence). The V gene lost 0 bases and the J gene lost 3 bases, with 12 bases spanning the gap. The CDR3 totals 14 residues. CDR3 residues: CAWSVRVLSYEQYF. CDR3 nucleotides: TGTGCCTGGAGTGTACGGGTCCTAAGCTACGAGCAGTACTTC.

Comment on this clonotype: Germline and junction disagree at one end, which may indicate a read error. The chain links TRBV6-6 to TRBJ1-5; D not resolved. The CDR3 covers 13 residues. The germline V gene encodes CDR1 MNHNY and CDR2 SVGAGI (reference sequence). The CDR3 nucleotides read TGTCCCAGCACCTCGGGGAGCTATCAGCCCCAGCATTTT. Encoded protein: CPSTSGSYQPQHF.

This clonotype was seen a handful of times. The gene calls are TRBV7-8 and TRBJ2-3; D call uncertain. Trimming stripped 5 bases from V and 2 bases from J, with 14 bases between. The CDR3 extends over 15 amino acids. Germline CDR1 is SGHVS and CDR2 is FQNEAQ. The CDR3 nucleotides read TGTGCCAGCAGCACTTACGAGAAAAACACAGATACGCAGTATTTT. Translated, it gives CASSTYEKNTDTQYF.

In the case of this clonotype: A much larger clone lies a single base off, so this may be a read error. J is TRBJ2-2 and V is TRBV6-1; D possibly corresponds to TRBD2 (5 bases). CDR1 and CDR2 from the germline V gene are MNHNS and SASEGT. V lost 10 bases, J lost 5 bases, and 20 bases lay in between. This CDR3 region has 15 residues. DNA for the CDR3: TGTGCCATCAGATTCGGACTGGGATCTACCGGGGAGCTGTTTTTT. Amino acids: CAIRFGLGSTGELFF.